These 3 T cell receptor beta chains came from one sample sequenced in a study of CD8+CD57+ T cells in acquired aplastic anemia. Patients chosen for sequencing had shown CD8+CD57+ cell expansion by flow cytometry. The study profiled TCR beta VDJ and CDR3 using genomic DNA as template. TCRdb re-called the reads through MiXCR, storing one row per CDR3 protein. The data hold under 500,000 distinct CDR3 sequences, with approximately 33% observed a single time. Material: sorted CD4+, CD8+, or CD8+CD57+ T cells (not recorded which) from PBMCs. These receptors were taken from a human donor with aplastic anemia.

This clonotype showed up just a few times. This chain connects TRBV12-3 or TRBV12-4 to TRBJ1-1; 10 nucleotides line up with TRBD1. The CDR3 extends over 17 amino acids. Unmatched junction bases numbered 14, after V lost 6 bases and J lost 4 bases. The CDR3 loop reads CASSQERGQGIGTEAFF. The CDR3 coding sequence is TGTGCCAGCAGCCAAGAGCGGGGACAGGGGATCGGCACTGAAGCTTTCTTT.

This clonotype was picked up a small number of times. This rearrangement joins TRBV10-3 to TRBJ1-3, with a tentative D call TRBD1 (5 bases). The germline V and J ends were trimmed by 10 bases and 3 bases, with 13 bases remaining between them. CDR1 and CDR2 (germline): ENHRY, SYGVKD. This CDR3 has 13 amino acids. CDR3 in DNA: TGTGCCAGCAGAAACCAGGGTGGAAACACCATATATTTT. It is translated as CASRNQGGNTIYF.

This clonotype occurred a few times. The J gene is TRBJ2-7, the V gene TRBV6-6; 9 positions match TRBD1. The germline V gene has CDR1 MNHNY and CDR2 SVGAGI (reference sequence). This CDR3 is built from 15 residues. Germline trimming cut 2 bases from V and 5 bases from J; bases unmatched to any gene: 7. CDR3 protein: CASSYDGQGQDEQYF. CDR3 bases: TGTGCCAGCAGTTACGACGGACAGGGGCAGGACGAGCAGTACTTC.